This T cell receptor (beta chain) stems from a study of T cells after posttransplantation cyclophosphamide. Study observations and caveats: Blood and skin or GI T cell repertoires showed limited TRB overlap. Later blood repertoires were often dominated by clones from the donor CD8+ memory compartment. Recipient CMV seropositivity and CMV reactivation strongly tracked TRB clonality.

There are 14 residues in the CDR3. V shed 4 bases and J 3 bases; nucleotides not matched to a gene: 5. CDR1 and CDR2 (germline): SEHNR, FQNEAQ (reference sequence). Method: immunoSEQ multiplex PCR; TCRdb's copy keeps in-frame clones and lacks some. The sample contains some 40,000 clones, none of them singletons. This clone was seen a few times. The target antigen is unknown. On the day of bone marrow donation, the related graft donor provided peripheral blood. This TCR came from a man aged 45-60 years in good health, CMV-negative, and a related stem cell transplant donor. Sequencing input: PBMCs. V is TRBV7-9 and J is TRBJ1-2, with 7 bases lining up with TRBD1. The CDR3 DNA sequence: TGTGCCAGCAGCTCCACAGGGGTTGACTATGGCTACACCTTC. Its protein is CASSSTGVDYGYTF.